The clone carrying this T cell receptor beta chain occurred once. The germline gives CDR1 LGHDT, CDR2 YNNKEL (reference sequence). CDR3 size: 20 residues. Trimming took 2 bases from V and 4 from J, leaving 29 bases between them. The sample comes from a study of blood T cell repertoires in COVID-19. On the study more broadly: Acute and convalescent COVID-19 specimens originated in the United States, Italy and Spain. PBMCs, B-cell-depleted T cells, or T cells were the source of the cDNA or gDNA that made up the material.

As processed by the authors: The assay estimated nucleated cells by amplifying reference gene primers. Method: immunoSEQ multiplex PCR; TCRdb's copy keeps in-frame clones and lacks some. Clone size and the V and J calls come from that table; the DNA yielded D and trimming. The data hold approximately 250,000 clones, with 85% to 90% observed a single time. The sequencing input was peripheral blood. This TCR was recovered from a man between 18 and 29 years old with active or convalescent COVID-19. The chain carries TRBV3-1 (or the pseudogene TRBV3-2) and TRBJ1-1; D ambiguous. CDR3 region: CASSQRGGGGPGTWGTEAFF. The DNA of the CDR3 is TGTGCCAGCAGCCAACGAGGAGGAGGAGGACCCGGAACCTGGGGCACTGAAGCTTTCTTT.